What follows describes a single TCR beta chain. The antigen remains unidentified. This CDR3 is 16 amino acids long. The ends lost 5 bases at V and 1 base at J; junction bases unmatched: 3. The V gene's germline CDR1 is SGHTA and CDR2 FQGTGA. This record belongs to a study of neoadjuvant anti-PD-1 for oral cavity cancer. The wider study: Non-progressing patients received a fourth nivolumab dose near day 43, then surgery on days 50-56. Whole-study results and caveats: TCR analyses covered only three patients per response group. Larger post-treatment preexisting tumor clones tracked with greater tumor shrinkage.

Two replicates per tumor sample, mostly from approximately 4.6 ug of genomic DNA. Libraries were prepared by immunoSEQ multiplex PCR; TCRdb keeps only in-frame clonotypes and omits some of them. The table has approximately 16,000 clones, roughly 35% seen once. Time point meaning: after neoadjuvant nivolumab, at surgical resection. This sequence was found in a person aged 40-85 years with oral cavity squamous cell carcinoma. This sequence joins TRBV7-3 and TRBJ2-3; 13 positions agree with TRBD2. This specimen consisted of tumor tissue, obtained after nivolumab (anti-PD-1) treatment. The CDR3 coding sequence is TGTGCCAGCAGCCCCGGGACTAGCGGGGGCACAGATACGCAGTATTTT. It codes for CASSPGTSGGTDTQYF.